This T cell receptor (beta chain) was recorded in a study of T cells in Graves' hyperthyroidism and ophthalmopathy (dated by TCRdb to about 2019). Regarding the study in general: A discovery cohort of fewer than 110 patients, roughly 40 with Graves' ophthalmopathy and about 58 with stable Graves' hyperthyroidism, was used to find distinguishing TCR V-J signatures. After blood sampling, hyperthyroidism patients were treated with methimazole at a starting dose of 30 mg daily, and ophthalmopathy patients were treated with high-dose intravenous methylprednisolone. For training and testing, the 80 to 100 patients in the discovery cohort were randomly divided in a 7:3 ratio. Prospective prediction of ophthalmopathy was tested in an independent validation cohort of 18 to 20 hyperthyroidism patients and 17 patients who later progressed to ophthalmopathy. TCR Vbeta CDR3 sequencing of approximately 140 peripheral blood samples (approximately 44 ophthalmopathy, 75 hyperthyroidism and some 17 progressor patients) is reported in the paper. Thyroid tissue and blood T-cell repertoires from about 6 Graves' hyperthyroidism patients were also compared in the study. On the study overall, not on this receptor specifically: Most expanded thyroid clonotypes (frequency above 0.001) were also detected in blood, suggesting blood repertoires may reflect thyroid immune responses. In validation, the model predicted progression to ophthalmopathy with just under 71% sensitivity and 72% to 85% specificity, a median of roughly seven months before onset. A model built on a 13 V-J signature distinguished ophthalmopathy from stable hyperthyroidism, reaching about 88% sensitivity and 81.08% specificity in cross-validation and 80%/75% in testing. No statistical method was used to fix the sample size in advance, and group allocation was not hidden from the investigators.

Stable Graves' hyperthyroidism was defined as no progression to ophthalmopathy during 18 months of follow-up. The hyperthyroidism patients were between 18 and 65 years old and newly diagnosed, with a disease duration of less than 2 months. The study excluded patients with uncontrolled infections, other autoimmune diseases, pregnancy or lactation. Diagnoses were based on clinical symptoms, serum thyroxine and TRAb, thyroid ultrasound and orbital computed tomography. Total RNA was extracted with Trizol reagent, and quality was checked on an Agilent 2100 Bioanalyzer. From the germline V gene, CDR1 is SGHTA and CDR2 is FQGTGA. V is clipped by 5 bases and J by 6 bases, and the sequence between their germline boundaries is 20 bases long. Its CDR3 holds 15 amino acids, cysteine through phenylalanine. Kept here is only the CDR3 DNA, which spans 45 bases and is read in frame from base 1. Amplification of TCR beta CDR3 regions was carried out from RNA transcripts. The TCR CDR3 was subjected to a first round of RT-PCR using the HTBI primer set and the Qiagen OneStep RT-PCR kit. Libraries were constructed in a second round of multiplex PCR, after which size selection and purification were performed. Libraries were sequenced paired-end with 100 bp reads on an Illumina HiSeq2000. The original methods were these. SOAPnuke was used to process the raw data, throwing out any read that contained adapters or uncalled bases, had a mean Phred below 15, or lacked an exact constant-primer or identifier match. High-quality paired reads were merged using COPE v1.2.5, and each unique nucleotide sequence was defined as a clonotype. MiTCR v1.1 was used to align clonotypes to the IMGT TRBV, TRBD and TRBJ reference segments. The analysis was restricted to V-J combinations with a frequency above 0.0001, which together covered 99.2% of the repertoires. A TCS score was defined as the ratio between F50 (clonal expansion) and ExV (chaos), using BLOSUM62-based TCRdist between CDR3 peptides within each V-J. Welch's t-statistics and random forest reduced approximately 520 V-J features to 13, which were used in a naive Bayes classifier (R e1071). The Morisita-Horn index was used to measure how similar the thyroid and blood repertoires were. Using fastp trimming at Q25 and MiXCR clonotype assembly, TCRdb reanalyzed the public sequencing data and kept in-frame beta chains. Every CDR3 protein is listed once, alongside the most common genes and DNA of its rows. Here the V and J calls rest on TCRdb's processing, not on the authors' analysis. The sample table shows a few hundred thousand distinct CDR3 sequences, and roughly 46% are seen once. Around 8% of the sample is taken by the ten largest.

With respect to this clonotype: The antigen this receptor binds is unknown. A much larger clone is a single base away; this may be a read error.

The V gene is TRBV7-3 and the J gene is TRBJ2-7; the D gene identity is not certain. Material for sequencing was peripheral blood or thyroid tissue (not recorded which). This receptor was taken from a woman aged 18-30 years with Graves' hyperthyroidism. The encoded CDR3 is CASSAPSQDGREQYF. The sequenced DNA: TGTGCCAGCAGCGCACCCAGCCAAGACGGCCGCGAGCAGTACTTC.